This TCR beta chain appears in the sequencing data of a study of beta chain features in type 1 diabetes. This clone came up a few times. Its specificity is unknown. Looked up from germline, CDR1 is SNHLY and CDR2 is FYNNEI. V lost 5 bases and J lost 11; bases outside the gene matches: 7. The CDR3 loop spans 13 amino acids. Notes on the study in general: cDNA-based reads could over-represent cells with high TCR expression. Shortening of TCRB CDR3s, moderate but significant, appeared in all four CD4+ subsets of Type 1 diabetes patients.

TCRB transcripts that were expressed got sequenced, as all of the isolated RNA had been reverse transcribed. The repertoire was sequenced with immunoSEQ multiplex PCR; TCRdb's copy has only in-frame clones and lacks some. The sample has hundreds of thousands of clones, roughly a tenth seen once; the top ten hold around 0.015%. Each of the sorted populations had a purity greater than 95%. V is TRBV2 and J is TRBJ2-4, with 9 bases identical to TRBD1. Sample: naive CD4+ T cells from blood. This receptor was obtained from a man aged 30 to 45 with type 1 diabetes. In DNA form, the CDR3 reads TGTGCCAGCAGTTCCGGGACAGGGTTGTTTCAGTACTTC. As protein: CASSSGTGLFQYF.